The source of this T cell receptor (beta chain) is a study of response to subunit inactivated influenza vaccine. General study points: It was the authors' suggestion that each seasonal influenza vaccination recruits few new T cells.

TCRdb ran MiXCR on the RT-PCR reads and lists one entry per CDR3 protein. The sample carries around 200,000 distinct CDR3 sequences, approximately 15% recorded once. Germline loops: CDR1 SEHNR, CDR2 FQNEAQ (reference sequence). The CDR3 covers 13 residues. V lost 2 bases and J lost 5, with 9 bases in between. This clonotype was observed a handful of times. The antigen remains undetermined. Sequenced here: CD8+ T cells sorted from PBMCs, sampled roughly 5 days after vaccination. This chain links TRBV7-9 with TRBJ2-5, with D hard to call. The clonotype comes from a man aged 50 or older who received an inactivated influenza vaccine. The chain's CDR3 is CASSLNGVETQYF. The CDR3 bases are TGTGCCAGCAGCTTAAATGGGGTGGAGACCCAGTACTTC.